Presented here are 7 T cell receptor beta chains from one specimen sequenced in a study of blood T cells in healthy people across ages. Together with a sample-barcoded 5' primer, a J-beta primer mix was included in a second PCR lasting about 7 to 11 cycles. TCRdb re-derived calls from the 5' RACE reads in MiXCR, one entry per CDR3 protein. The repertoire holds under 2 million distinct CDR3 sequences, with around 35% as singletons. Sequenced: blood. These receptors came from a woman aged 25 to 39 in good health.

V gene TRBV2 combines with J gene TRBJ2-3, with 9 bases that match TRBD1. With 8 bases clipped from V and 1 base from J, the junction kept 7 bases outside the gene matches. This CDR3 has 15 amino acids. The germline V gene has CDR1 SNHLY and CDR2 FYNNEI. In nucleotides, the CDR3 is TGTGCCAGCGGTGGACGGACAGGGGGCACAGATACGCAGTATTTT. It is translated as CASGGRTGGTDTQYF. The whole variable domain, filled in from reference TRBV2 and TRBJ2-3, reads EPEVTQTPSHQVTQMGQEVILRCVPISNHLYFYWYRQILGQKVEFLVSFYNNEISEKSEIFDDQFSVERPDGSNFTLKIRSTKLEDSAMYFCASGGRTGGTDTQYFGPGTRLTVL.

This chain uses TRBV20-1 with TRBJ2-1, with D unresolved. CDR3 length: 14 amino acids. Germline loops: CDR1 DFQATT, CDR2 SNEGSKA (reference sequence). The V and J ends lost 5 bases and 5 bases respectively, with 16 bases between them. DNA for the CDR3: TGCAGTGCTCCATGCTTTGCTAGAAACAATGAGCAGTTCTTC. It yields the protein CSAPCFARNNEQFF.

This clonotype has only a few counts. The chain joins TRBV20-1 to TRBJ2-1, with D unresolved. The CDR3 has 11 amino acids. CDR1 and CDR2 (germline): DFQATT, SNEGSKA (reference sequence). V was pared by 2 bases and J by 4 bases, with 3 bases between. Here the CDR3 reads CSARLYNEQFF. CDR3 nucleotides: TGCAGTGCTAGATTGTACAATGAGCAGTTCTTC.

This clonotype occurred a few times. The chain is built from TRBV20-1 and TRBJ2-7; D is perhaps TRBD2 (7 bases). The CDR3 is 15 amino acids. Germline V gives CDR1 DFQATT, CDR2 SNEGSKA (reference sequence). The ends were cut back, 4 bases at V and 0 bases at J, with 16 bases in the middle. The CDR3 region is CSATAGAASSYEQYF. For the CDR3, the DNA is TGCAGTGCTACCGCGGGGGCGGCGAGCTCCTACGAGCAGTACTTC.

The chain recombines TRBV27 with TRBJ2-7; 10 bases map to TRBD2. This CDR3 has 16 residues. After removal of 0 bases from V and 5 bases from J, the junction contained 7 bases not matched to a gene. Germline V lookup: CDR1 MNHEY, CDR2 SMNVEV (reference sequence). The CDR3: CASSLSPSGGPHEQYF. DNA for the CDR3: TGTGCCAGCAGTTTATCCCCTAGCGGGGGACCCCACGAGCAGTACTTC.

On this clonotype itself: A much larger clone is a single base away; this may be a read error. V is TRBV12-3 or TRBV12-4 and J is TRBJ2-1, with D hard to call. The CDR3 consists of 13 residues. CDR3 nucleotides: TGTGCCGGCAGTTTAACGCAGACCAATGAGCAGTTCTTC. It encodes CAGSLTQTNEQFF.

The chain carries TRBV12-5 and TRBJ2-1, with unresolved D. The germline gives CDR1 LGHNT, CDR2 FRNRAP. Trimming shortened V by 4 bases and J by 9 bases, and 13 bases separated the two germline ends. The CDR3 contains 13 residues. The CDR3: CASGSGLASEQFF. The CDR3 coding sequence is TGTGCTAGTGGTTCGGGTCTGGCTAGTGAGCAGTTCTTC.